The rows below give T cell receptor beta chains drawn from one sample of a study of early T cells in non-severe SARS-CoV-2 infection. TCRdb re-analysed the 5' RACE reads in MiXCR, keeping a single row per CDR3 protein. The repertoire holds 30,000 to 40,000 distinct CDR3 sequences, with roughly 7.1% as singletons. Sequencing was performed on whole blood, taken at baseline. The receptors originated from an adult who was a healthcare worker with PCR-confirmed SARS-CoV-2 infection or an uninfected control (not recorded which). The CDR3 runs from the conserved cysteine through the conserved F or W. The order of the fields is CDR3 DNA, CDR3 protein, J gene, V gene, clone size, D gene. A D gene is named only where the DNA matches it firmly. Clone size is not always given. Where it is, it says once, few, many or a class for expanded clones.

TGCAGTGCTGGGTTGGACGACAGGGAGAAACTGTTTTTT,CSAGLDDREKLFF,TRBJ1-4,TRBV20-1,.,TRBD1
TGTGCCAGCAGCGAACAACAGGGGACTGAGCAGTTCTTC,CASSEQQGTEQFF,TRBJ2-1,TRBV7-3,many,TRBD1
TGCAGCTGGAGGGGGGTGTACCAAGAGACCCAGTACTTC,CSWRGVYQETQYF,TRBJ2-5,TRBV29-1,few,.
TGCAGTGCTAGAGATAGGACCACCGGTAGCCGAAGCACAGATACGCAGTATTTT,CSARDRTTGSRSTDTQYF,TRBJ2-3,TRBV20-1,few,.
TGTGCCAGCAGCCAAGTGCAGGCCCCCAATCAGCCCCAGCATTTT,CASSQVQAPNQPQHF,TRBJ1-5,TRBV4-2,many,.
TGTGCCAGCTCAAACCGGGACATTGAAGCTTTCTTT,CASSNRDIEAFF,TRBJ1-1,TRBV18,many,.
TGTGCCAGCAGGCCCCGAGGGTATGGCTACACCTTC,CASRPRGYGYTF,TRBJ1-2,TRBV12-3/TRBV12-4,many,.
TGTGCCAGCAGCCCTCGAGATAACTATGGCTACACCTTC,CASSPRDNYGYTF,TRBJ1-2,TRBV3-1,many,.
TGTGCCAGCAGCCCTCTCTTTAGCGGGAGCGTATTCAGCTCCTACAATGAGCAGTTCTTC,CASSPLFSGSVFSSYNEQFF,TRBJ2-1,TRBV14,many,TRBD2
TGTGCCAGCAGTTATAGGGCGAACACTGAAGCTTTCTTT,CASSYRANTEAFF,TRBJ1-1,TRBV27,many,.
TGTGCCAGTAGCCAGGGACAAGAGACCCAGTACTTC,CASSQGQETQYF,TRBJ2-5,TRBV19,many,.
TGCGCCAGCAGTCCGGGAGGGCCAGGCAGTGAGCAGTACTTC,CASSPGGPGSEQYF,TRBJ2-7,TRBV5-1,few,TRBD2
TGCAGCGCTGCCGGCCCGGACACCGGGGAGCTGTTTTTT,CSAAGPDTGELFF,TRBJ2-2,TRBV29-1,many,.
TGTGCCAGCTCAGGGAGGACAGGGCGCTCCTACAATGAGCAGTTCTTC,CASSGRTGRSYNEQFF,TRBJ2-1,TRBV18,many,TRBD1
TGCAGTACAGAAGCGAGAGGGAGCTTGGTCGGAGAGACCCAGTACTTC,CSTEARGSLVGETQYF,TRBJ2-5,TRBV20-1,few,.
TGCAGCGTCTTCTCCGGGACAGGGGCCCCCGGGGCCAACGTCCTGACTTTC,CSVFSGTGAPGANVLTF,TRBJ2-6,TRBV29-1,.,TRBD1
TGTGCCAGCGCCCTGGGGGGAAATGAGCAGTTCTTC,CASALGGNEQFF,TRBJ2-1,TRBV18,.,.
TGCAGTGCTAGAGAAGGAGGGGGAACCTACGAGCAGTACTTC,CSAREGGGTYEQYF,TRBJ2-7,TRBV20-1,many,.
TGTGCCAGCAGTGACCCCACTCTAGCGGGAGGGCCCCCAGATACGCAGTATTTT,CASSDPTLAGGPPDTQYF,TRBJ2-3,TRBV6-5,many,TRBD2
TGTGCCAGCAGCTCACGCCTATCGACAGGCTCACCCCTCCACTTT,CASSSRLSTGSPLHF,TRBJ1-6,TRBV11-3,many,.
TGTGCCAGCAGTTTCGGACTACCCGGGGAGCTGTTTTTT,CASSFGLPGELFF,TRBJ2-2,TRBV5-6,many,.
TGTGCCAGCAGTGAAGGTAGCGGCATGACGGAGACCCAGTACTTC,CASSEGSGMTETQYF,TRBJ2-5,TRBV2,.,.
TGCGCCAGCAGCTTGGAGGGACAACTTGGTGAGCAGTTCTTC,CASSLEGQLGEQFF,TRBJ2-1,TRBV5-1,few,.
TGTGCCAGCAGCCCGGTACCAAGGGGCGAGTTAAATGAGCAGTTCTTC,CASSPVPRGELNEQFF,TRBJ2-1,TRBV7-2,.,.
TGCAGTGCTAGAAAACCCCCTGGGACAACCTACGAGCAGTACTTC,CSARKPPGTTYEQYF,TRBJ2-7,TRBV20-1,many,.
TGTGCCAGCAGTTTTCAGGGCAATAGCAATCAGCCCCAGCATTTT,CASSFQGNSNQPQHF,TRBJ1-5,TRBV28,many,.
TGTGCCAGCAGCCAAATGGGGAGCACAGATACGCAGTATTTT,CASSQMGSTDTQYF,TRBJ2-3,TRBV4-2,.,.
TGTGCCAGTAGTATAGCTACCGGGAGGTTAAACACCGGGGAGCTGTTTTTT,CASSIATGRLNTGELFF,TRBJ2-2,TRBV19,.,TRBD2
TGTGCCAGCAAAAATGATTGGGGTTTCGACTATGGCTACACCTTC,CASKNDWGFDYGYTF,TRBJ1-2,TRBV6-5,many,.
TGTGCTAGCAGCTTGGGGAGTTCTCGCAATGAGCAGTTCTTC,CASSLGSSRNEQFF,TRBJ2-1,TRBV7-7,many,.
TGTGCCAGCAGCTTAGCGCCGGGACAGTATACGCAGTATTTT,CASSLAPGQYTQYF,TRBJ2-3,TRBV7-8,medium-sized,TRBD1
TGTGCCAGCAGCCAAGATAAGAACAGCGCTAACTATGGCTACACCTTC,CASSQDKNSANYGYTF,TRBJ1-2,TRBV4-2,.,.
TGTGCCAGCAGTTCCGGGACTAGCGGTGATACGCAGTATTTT,CASSSGTSGDTQYF,TRBJ2-3,TRBV5-4,many,TRBD2
TGCGCCAGCAGCGCACAGGGGGCGAATGAGCAGTTCTTC,CASSAQGANEQFF,TRBJ2-1,TRBV5-1,few,TRBD1
TGTGCCAGCAGTTCCGTAGGGGGGCTCCACACTGAAGCTTTCTTT,CASSSVGGLHTEAFF,TRBJ1-1,TRBV6-2/TRBV6-3,.,.
TGTGCCAGCCGCGAGCAGGCTGCAGGGGAGACCCAGTACTTC,CASREQAAGETQYF,TRBJ2-5,TRBV7-2,many,.
TGTGCCAGCAGTTTGGACGCTATGGGAGCTGGGGCCAACGTCCTGACTTTC,CASSLDAMGAGANVLTF,TRBJ2-6,TRBV12-3/TRBV12-4,few,.
TGCGCCAGCAGTTGGACTAGCGGGAGGAACAATGAGCAGTTCTTC,CASSWTSGRNNEQFF,TRBJ2-1,TRBV4-3,many,TRBD2
TGTGCCAGCAGGCCCGGACTAGCGGGTCGGGATGAGCAGTTCTTC,CASRPGLAGRDEQFF,TRBJ2-1,TRBV12-3/TRBV12-4,many,TRBD2
TGCAGCGCGGGGGACACCGACACCGGGGAGCTGTTTTTT,CSAGDTDTGELFF,TRBJ2-2,TRBV29-1,.,.
TGTGCCAGCACCGATGGCGTGGGTCAAGAGACCCAGTACTTC,CASTDGVGQETQYF,TRBJ2-5,TRBV25-1,.,.
TGTGCCAGCAGTGAAGCGGGCACGACCCAGCTCACAGATACGCAGTATTTT,CASSEAGTTQLTDTQYF,TRBJ2-3,TRBV6-1,many,.
TGTGCCATCAGTGAGCCGGGACTAGCGGGAAACAATGAGCAGTTCTTC,CAISEPGLAGNNEQFF,TRBJ2-1,TRBV10-3,many,TRBD2
TGCAGTGCTAGAGATCTTGCTAGTAACCACAATGAGCAGTTCTTC,CSARDLASNHNEQFF,TRBJ2-1,TRBV20-1,many,.
TGTGCCAGCAGTTATCCCTCCTTCCGGGACGGACCTTTGGATGAAAAACTGTTTTTT,CASSYPSFRDGPLDEKLFF,TRBJ1-4,TRBV6-2/TRBV6-3,medium-sized,.
TGTGCCAGCAGCCCCGTTTGGAGTGAAGAGACCCAGTACTTC,CASSPVWSEETQYF,TRBJ2-5,TRBV9,.,.
TGCAGCGTCGCCCAGGGGCAAGAGACCCAGTACTTC,CSVAQGQETQYF,TRBJ2-5,TRBV29-1,many,.
TGCAGCGTTGGTGGACAGGAGGGGGGTTACAATGAGCAGTTCTTC,CSVGGQEGGYNEQFF,TRBJ2-1,TRBV29-1,few,.
TGTGCCAGCAACGGACTAGCGGGTTTCACAGATACGCAGTATTTT,CASNGLAGFTDTQYF,TRBJ2-3,TRBV6-1,many,TRBD2
TGTGCCAGCAGCTTAGTATCCCTAGCGGGAGAGGCCAAAAACATTCAGTACTTC,CASSLVSLAGEAKNIQYF,TRBJ2-4,TRBV7-4,.,TRBD2
TGTGCCAGCAGCGCCCAGACAGGGGGCCGTGAAAAACTGTTTTTT,CASSAQTGGREKLFF,TRBJ1-4,TRBV7-2,.,TRBD1
TGTGCCACCAGGGTATTCGGACTTTACTCTGGGGCCAACGTCCTGACTTTC,CATRVFGLYSGANVLTF,TRBJ2-6,TRBV24-1,many,.
TGCGCCAGCAGCCAAGGGCCCGGGGGCAGTTCAGATACGCAGTATTTT,CASSQGPGGSSDTQYF,TRBJ2-3,TRBV4-3,many,.
TGTGCCAGCAGCCGCTGGGGGTCAGCGGGAGGGGCCACCGGGGAGCTGTTTTTT,CASSRWGSAGGATGELFF,TRBJ2-2,TRBV7-2,medium-sized,TRBD2
TGTGCCAGCACGCAAGCGGGAGGCACCGGGGAGCTGTTTTTT,CASTQAGGTGELFF,TRBJ2-2,TRBV3-1,many,TRBD2
TGTGCCAGCAGCTTAAGAGCGGGAGCGCGACCTACCACTAGCACAGATACGCAGTATTTT,CASSLRAGARPTTSTDTQYF,TRBJ2-3,TRBV7-2,many,TRBD2
TGTGCCAGCAGTTACTGGGATGCGGGGAACACTGAAGCTTTCTTT,CASSYWDAGNTEAFF,TRBJ1-1,TRBV6-2/TRBV6-3,many,.
TGTGCCAGCAGCCGCAGACAAAACGCGAACACCGGGGAGCTGTTTTTT,CASSRRQNANTGELFF,TRBJ2-2,TRBV14,.,.
TGTGCCATCAGTGACCCATTGTTCCCGAAAAATGAGCAGTTCTTC,CAISDPLFPKNEQFF,TRBJ2-1,TRBV10-3,many,.